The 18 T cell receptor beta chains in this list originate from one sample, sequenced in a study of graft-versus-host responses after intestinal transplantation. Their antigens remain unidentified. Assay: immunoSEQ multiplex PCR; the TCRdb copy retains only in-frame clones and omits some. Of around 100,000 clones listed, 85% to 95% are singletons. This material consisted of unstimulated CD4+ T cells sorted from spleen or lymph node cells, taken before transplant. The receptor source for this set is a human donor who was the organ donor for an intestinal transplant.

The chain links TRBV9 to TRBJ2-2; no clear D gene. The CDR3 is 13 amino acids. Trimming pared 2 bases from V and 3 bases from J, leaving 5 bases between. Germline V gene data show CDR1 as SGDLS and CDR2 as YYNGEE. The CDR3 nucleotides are TGTGCCAGCAGCGTTTACGACACCGGGGAGCTGTTTTTT. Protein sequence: CASSVYDTGELFF.

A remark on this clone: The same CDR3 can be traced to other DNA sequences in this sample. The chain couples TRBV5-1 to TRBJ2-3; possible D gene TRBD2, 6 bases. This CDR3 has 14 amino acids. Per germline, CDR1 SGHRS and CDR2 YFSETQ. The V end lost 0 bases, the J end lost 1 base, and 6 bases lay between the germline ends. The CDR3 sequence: CASSLAGGTDTQYF. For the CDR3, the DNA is TGCGCCAGCAGCTTGGCGGGAGGCACAGATACGCAGTATTTT. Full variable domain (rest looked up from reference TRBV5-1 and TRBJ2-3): KAGVTQTPRYLIKTRGQQVTLSCSPISGHRSVSWYQQTPGQGLQFLFEYFSETQRNKGNFPGRFSGRQFSNSRSEMNVSTLELGDSALYLCASSLAGGTDTQYFGPGTRLTVL.

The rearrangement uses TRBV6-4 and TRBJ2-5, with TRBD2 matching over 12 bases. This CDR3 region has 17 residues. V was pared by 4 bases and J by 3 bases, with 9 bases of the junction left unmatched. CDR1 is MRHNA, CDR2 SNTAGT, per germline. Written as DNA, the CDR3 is TGTGCCAGCAGTGGGGTCAGACTAGCGGGAGTGGAAGAGACCCAGTACTTC. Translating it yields CASSGVRLAGVEETQYF.

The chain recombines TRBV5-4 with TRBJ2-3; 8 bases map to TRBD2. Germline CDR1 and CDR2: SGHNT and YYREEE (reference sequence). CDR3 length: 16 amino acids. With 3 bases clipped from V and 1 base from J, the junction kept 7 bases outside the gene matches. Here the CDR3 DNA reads TGTGCCAGCAGCTCGGCGGGGGGAGCTGGCACAGATACGCAGTATTTT. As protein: CASSSAGGAGTDTQYF.

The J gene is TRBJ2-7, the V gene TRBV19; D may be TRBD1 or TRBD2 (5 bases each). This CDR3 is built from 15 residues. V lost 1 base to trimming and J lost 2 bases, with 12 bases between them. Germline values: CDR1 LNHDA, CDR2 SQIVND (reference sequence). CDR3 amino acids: CASSIVVGPTYEQYF. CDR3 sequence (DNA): TGTGCCAGTAGTATAGTGGTGGGACCGACCTACGAGCAGTACTTC.

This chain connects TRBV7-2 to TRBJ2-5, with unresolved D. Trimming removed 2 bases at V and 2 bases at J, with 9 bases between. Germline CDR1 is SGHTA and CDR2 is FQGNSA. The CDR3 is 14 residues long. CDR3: CASSLLTQQETQYF. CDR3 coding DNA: TGTGCCAGCAGCTTATTGACTCAACAAGAGACCCAGTACTTC.

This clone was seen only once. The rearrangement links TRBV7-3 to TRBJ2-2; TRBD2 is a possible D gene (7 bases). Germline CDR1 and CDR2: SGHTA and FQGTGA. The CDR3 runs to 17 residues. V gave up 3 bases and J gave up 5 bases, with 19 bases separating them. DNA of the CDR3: TGTGCCAGCAGCTTTTCGGGGGGCCCTCGAGGGACCGGGGAGCTGTTTTTT. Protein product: CASSFSGGPRGTGELFF. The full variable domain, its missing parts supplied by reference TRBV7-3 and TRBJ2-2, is GAGVSQTPSNKVTEKGKYVELRCDPISGHTALYWYRQSLGQGPEFLIYFQGTGAADDSGLPNDRFFAVRPEGSVSTLKIQRTERGDSAVYLCASSFSGGPRGTGELFFGEGSRLTVL.

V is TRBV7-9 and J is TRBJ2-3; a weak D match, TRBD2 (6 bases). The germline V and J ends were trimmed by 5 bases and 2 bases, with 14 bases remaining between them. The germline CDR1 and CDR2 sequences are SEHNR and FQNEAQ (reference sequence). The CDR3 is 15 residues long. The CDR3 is CASSAGLGNTDTQYF. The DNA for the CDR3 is TGTGCCAGCAGCGCGGGACTCGGGAACACAGATACGCAGTATTTT.

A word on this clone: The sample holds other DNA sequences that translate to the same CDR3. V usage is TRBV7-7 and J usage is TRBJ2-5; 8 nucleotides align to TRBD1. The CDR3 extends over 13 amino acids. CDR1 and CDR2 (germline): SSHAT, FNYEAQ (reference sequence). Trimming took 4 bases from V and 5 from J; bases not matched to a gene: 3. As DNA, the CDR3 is TGTGCCAGCAGCTCAGACAGGGGTGAGACCCAGTACTTC. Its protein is CASSSDRGETQYF.

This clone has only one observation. The CDR3 loop reads CASRSTRLSYNEQFF. The CDR3 DNA follows: TGTGCCAGCAGATCAACTAGATTATCCTACAATGAGCAGTTCTTC. The chain uses TRBV28 and TRBJ2-1; D might be TRBD2 (5 bases). Germline V lookup: CDR1 MDHEN, CDR2 SYDVKM. The CDR3 is 15 amino acids. V was cut by 6 bases and J by 1 base, with 13 bases left in between.

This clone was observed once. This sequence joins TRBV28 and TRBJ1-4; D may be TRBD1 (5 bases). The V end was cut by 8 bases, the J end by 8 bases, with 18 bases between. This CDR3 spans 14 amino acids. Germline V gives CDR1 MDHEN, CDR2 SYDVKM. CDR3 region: CASLAPAGHEKLFF. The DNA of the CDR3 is TGTGCCAGCCTGGCGCCCGCAGGGCACGAAAAACTGTTTTTT.

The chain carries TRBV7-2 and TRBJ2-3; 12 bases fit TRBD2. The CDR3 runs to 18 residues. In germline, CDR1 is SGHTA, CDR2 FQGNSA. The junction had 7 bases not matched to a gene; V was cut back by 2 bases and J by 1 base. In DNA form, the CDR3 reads TGTGCCAGCAGCTTAAGACTAGCGGGGGAAATTGGCACAGATACGCAGTATTTT. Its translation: CASSLRLAGEIGTDTQYF.

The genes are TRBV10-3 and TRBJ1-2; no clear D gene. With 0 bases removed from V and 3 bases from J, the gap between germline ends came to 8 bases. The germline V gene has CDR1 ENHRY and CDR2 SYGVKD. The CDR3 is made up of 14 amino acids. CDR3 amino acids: CAISESLSYYGYTF. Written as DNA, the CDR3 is TGTGCCATCAGTGAGTCACTGTCCTACTATGGCTACACCTTC.

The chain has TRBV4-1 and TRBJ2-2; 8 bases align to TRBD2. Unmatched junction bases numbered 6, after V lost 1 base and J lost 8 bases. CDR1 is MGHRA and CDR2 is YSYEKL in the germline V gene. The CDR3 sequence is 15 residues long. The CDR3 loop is CASSQGRGARGELFF. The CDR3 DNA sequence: TGCGCCAGCAGCCAAGGGCGGGGGGCGCGGGGGGAGCTGTTTTTT.

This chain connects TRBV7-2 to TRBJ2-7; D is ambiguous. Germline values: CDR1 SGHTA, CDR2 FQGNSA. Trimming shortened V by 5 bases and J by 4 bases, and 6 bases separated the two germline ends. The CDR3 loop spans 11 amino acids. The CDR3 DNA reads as TGTGCCAGCAGCCCCGGATACGAGCAGTACTTC. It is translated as CASSPGYEQYF.

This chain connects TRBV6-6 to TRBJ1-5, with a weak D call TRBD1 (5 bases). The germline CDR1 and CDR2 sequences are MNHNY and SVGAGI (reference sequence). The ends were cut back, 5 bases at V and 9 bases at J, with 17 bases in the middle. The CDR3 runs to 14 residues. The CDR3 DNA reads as TGTGCCAGCAGTCGGGACGCCTTATTGTGGCCCCAGCATTTT. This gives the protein CASSRDALLWPQHF.

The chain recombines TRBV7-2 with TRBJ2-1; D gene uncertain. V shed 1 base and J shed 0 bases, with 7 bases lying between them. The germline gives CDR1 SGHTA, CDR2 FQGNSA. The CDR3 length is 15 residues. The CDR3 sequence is CASSLGPSSYNEQFF. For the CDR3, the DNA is TGTGCCAGCAGCTTAGGCCCGAGCTCCTACAATGAGCAGTTCTTC.

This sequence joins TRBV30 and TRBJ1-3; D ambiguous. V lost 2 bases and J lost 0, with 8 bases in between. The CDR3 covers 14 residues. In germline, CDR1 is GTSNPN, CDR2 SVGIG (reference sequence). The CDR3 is CAWSPGFSGNTIYF. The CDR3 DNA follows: TGTGCCTGGAGTCCGGGGTTCTCTGGAAACACCATATATTTT.